One and the same sample provided the 4 T cell receptor beta chains below, sequenced in a study of OX40 agonist ivuxolimab in advanced cancers. Here immunoSEQ multiplex PCR was the method, and the copy in TCRdb shows in-frame clones only, minus some. Seen here are 60,000 to 85,000 clones, roughly 80% observed once, and the top ten hold over 6.5%. Sequenced material: CD4+ or CD8+ T cells sorted from blood, taken in a trial of the OX40 agonist ivuxolimab. Receptors were obtained from an adult with an advanced solid tumor such as melanoma, head and neck, liver or kidney cancer.

This chain joins TRBV7-2 and TRBJ2-3; D is tentatively TRBD1 or TRBD2 (5 bases each). Trimming left V 1 base short and J 2 bases short, with 10 bases between. The CDR3 covers 15 residues. Germline V gives CDR1 SGHTA, CDR2 FQGNSA. Here the CDR3 reads CASSLVGDLTDTQYF. The CDR3 region has the DNA TGTGCCAGCAGCTTAGTTGGGGACCTCACAGATACGCAGTATTTT.

The gene calls are TRBV5-1 and TRBJ2-1; 12 bases agree with TRBD2. Germline V gene sequence: CDR1 SGHRS, CDR2 YFSETQ. This CDR3 has 16 amino acids. V lost 0 bases to trimming and J lost 7 bases; unmatched junction nucleotides: 5. The CDR3 protein is CASSLVSSGGVNEQFF. The CDR3 nucleotides are TGCGCCAGCAGCTTGGTGTCTAGCGGGGGGGTTAATGAGCAGTTCTTC.

V gene TRBV7-8 combines with J gene TRBJ2-5, with TRBD1 matching over 12 bases. Trimming at V came to 8 bases and at J to 7 bases, leaving 5 bases not matched to a gene. Germline loops: CDR1 SGHVS, CDR2 FQNEAQ. This CDR3 is built from 13 residues. CDR3 sequence (DNA): TGTGCCAGCCAGGGACAGGGGGCGGGGACCCAGTACTTC. Translation: CASQGQGAGTQYF.

V and J are TRBV6-5 and TRBJ1-5; TRBD1 aligns across 8 bases. CDR1 is MNHEY and CDR2 is SVGAGI in the germline V gene. There are 14 residues in the CDR3. J lost 7 bases, V lost 2 bases, and 4 bases had no gene match. CDR3 bases: TGTGCCAGCAGTTACGACAGGGGAGGCCAGCCCCAGCATTTT. It translates to CASSYDRGGQPQHF.